The clone carrying this TCR delta chain was picked up a small number of times. Antigen unknown. RNA was extracted from the cells and then reverse transcribed. Multiplex PCR used pooled V-gene forward primers and a constant-region reverse primer to amplify CDR3s. TCRdb called clones anew from the multiplex PCR reads with CATT. This sample yields roughly 25,000 delta-chain clones, of which under 8.5% are seen a single time; roughly 0.9% belongs to the top ten. This sample was taken from a study of Vδ1+ human thymocytes. Study-wide points: Thymic TRG and TRD repertoires appeared highly polyclonal, with Gaussian CDR3 length distributions.

The CDR3 loop spans 25 amino acids. Germline V CDR1 and CDR2: TSWWSYY, QGS. The J segment lost 0 bases and the V segment lost 1 base, leaving 30 bases of the junction unmatched. The chain couples TRDV1 to TRDJ1; 9 bases are a match to TRDD3. Source material: Vdelta1+ gamma-delta thymocytes from the thymus. Subset in this sample: FACS-sorted CD3+ TCRalphabeta- TCRVdelta1+ TCRVdelta2- thymocytes. The TCR was taken from a girl in the first two years of life who had congenital heart surgery. In DNA, the CDR3 is TGTGCTCTTGGGGAACCACTTCGTTTCGTGAGCCCTCCTACTGGGGGACCCTCGTACACCGATAAACTCATCTTT. Its translation is CALGEPLRFVSPPTGGPSYTDKLIF.